This TCR beta chain came from a study of blood T cell repertoires in COVID-19. Germline loops: CDR1 SGHNT, CDR2 YYREEE (reference sequence). V lost 5 bases, J lost 1 base, and 4 bases stayed unmatched. This CDR3 is built from 15 residues. Methods used by the authors: Quantification of nucleated cells was approximated via reference gene primer amplification. Produced via immunoSEQ multiplex PCR; TCRdb's table is partial and in-frame only. V and J calls and clone size are as listed in that table; D and trimming were resolved from the DNA. The sample has 110,000 to 150,000 clones, 88% seen once; the top ten hold approximately 10%.

The receptor was derived from a man aged 50-60 years with active or convalescent COVID-19. The V and J genes are TRBV5-4 and TRBJ1-5; 9 bases map to TRBD1. Sequenced material: peripheral blood. The CDR3 region has the DNA TGTGCCAGCAGTACCGGGACAGGGAGCAATCAGCCCCAGCATTTT. Protein sequence: CASSTGTGSNQPQHF.